The text below deals with one T cell receptor beta chain. Its specificity is unknown. The CDR3 is 15 amino acids. J lost 3 bases, V lost 2 bases, and 8 bases had no gene match. Germline V gene lookup returns CDR1 SGDLS and CDR2 YYNGEE. For every sample, 90,000 to 100,000 TCR templates were assayed. Using immunoSEQ multiplex PCR, the repertoire was profiled, and TCRdb retains in-frame clones only, with some absent. This sample has 100,000 or so clones, with around 93% found just once. This sample is drawn from a study of siplizumab effects on memory and regulatory T cells. Study observations and caveats: A small minority of alloreactive clones were mapped to unstimulated subsets. Siplizumab produced a significant reduction in alloreactive sequences that were traceable to unstimulated CD4+ memory cells.

The clonotype was recovered from a human donor in good health. J is TRBJ2-7 and V is TRBV9, with 7 bases aligning to TRBD2. What was sequenced was non-Treg CD4+ T cells sorted from blood. The CDR3: CASSVGTTLYYEQYF. The CDR3 region has the DNA TGTGCCAGCAGCGTCGGGACTACCCTATACTACGAGCAGTACTTC. Complete variable domain (other parts from reference TRBV9 and TRBJ2-7): DSGVTQTPKHLITATGQRVTLRCSPRSGDLSVYWYQQSLDQGLQFLIQYYNGEERAKGNILERFSAQQFPDLHSELNLSSLELGDSALYFCASSVGTTLYYEQYFGPGTRLTVT.